These 31 T cell receptor beta chains came from one sample sequenced in a study of cytomegalovirus exposure and HLA in healthy donors. A multiplex PCR was run with 60 Vbeta primers and 13 Jbeta primers. Clones were sequenced by immunoSEQ multiplex PCR, and TCRdb holds only the in-frame ones, with some missing. The sample carries a few hundred thousand clones, 80% to 95% recorded once. Sequencing input: PBMCs. Source of these receptors: a girl aged 2-9 years in good health and CMV-seronegative.

The chain has TRBV5-6 and TRBJ1-1; D remains ambiguous. Germline-derived CDR1 and CDR2 are SGHDT and YYEEEE. The CDR3 is 12 residues long. V was cut by 5 bases and J by 7 bases, with 12 bases left in between. The CDR3 coding sequence is TGTGCCAGCAGAGTCCGGGGTCGTGAAGCTTTCTTT. This gives the protein CASRVRGREAFF.

The V and J genes are TRBV27 and TRBJ2-1; perhaps TRBD1 as D (6 bases). This CDR3 has 15 amino acids. The V gene's germline CDR1 is MNHEY and CDR2 SMNVEV (reference sequence). V dropped 6 bases and J dropped 0 bases, with 12 bases sitting between them. The CDR3 reads CASSQQGRSYNEQFF. CDR3 bases: TGTGCCAGCAGCCAACAGGGTCGCTCCTACAATGAGCAGTTCTTC.

The chain employs TRBV14 and TRBJ2-3; 11 bases line up with TRBD2. The V gene's germline CDR1 is SGHDN and CDR2 FVKESK. J was trimmed by 0 bases and V by 2 bases; bases with no gene match: 1. CDR3 length equals 16 residues. CDR3 protein: CASSQWTSGSTDTQYF. The DNA of the CDR3 is TGTGCCAGCAGCCAATGGACTAGCGGGAGCACAGATACGCAGTATTTT.

The rearrangement joins TRBV6-6 to TRBJ1-5; 8 bases agree with TRBD1. Trimming removed 9 bases from V and 6 bases from J; junction bases left unmatched: 7. This CDR3 has 13 residues. Germline V lookup: CDR1 MNHNY, CDR2 SVGAGI (reference sequence). CDR3 nucleotides: TGTGCCAGTGTACAGGGGGAAGGTCAGCCCCAGCATTTT. This gives the protein CASVQGEGQPQHF.

The chain couples TRBV9 to TRBJ2-5; D is unresolved. The CDR3 sequence is 13 residues long. The ends were cut back, 0 bases at V and 1 base at J, with 4 bases in the middle. From germline, CDR1 is SGDLS and CDR2 YYNGEE. The CDR3 reads CASSVASQETQYF. CDR3 bases: TGTGCCAGCAGCGTAGCGTCCCAAGAGACCCAGTACTTC.

The J gene is TRBJ2-7, the V gene TRBV6-1, with a tentative D call TRBD2 (6 bases). The germline V gene has CDR1 MNHNS and CDR2 SASEGT. Trimming took 2 bases from V and 5 from J, leaving 13 bases between them. This CDR3 region has 14 residues. The CDR3 DNA reads TGTGCCAGCAGTGAAATGCTAGCGAGGAACGAGCAGTACTTC. It encodes CASSEMLARNEQYF.

The V and J genes are TRBV18 and TRBJ1-1, with 7 bases identical to TRBD1. The CDR3 length is 13 residues. Germline V gene lookup returns CDR1 KGHSH and CDR2 LQKENI. J gave up 7 bases and V 3 bases, and 5 bases lay outside the gene matches. CDR3 amino acids: CASSPPGQHEAFF. CDR3 DNA: TGTGCCAGCTCACCGCCGGGACAGCATGAAGCTTTCTTT.

The chain combines TRBV2 with TRBJ1-1, with TRBD1 matching 7 bases. The CDR3 has 13 amino acids. The junction had 4 bases not matched to a gene; V was cut back by 6 bases and J by 3 bases. The germline V gene has CDR1 SNHLY and CDR2 FYNNEI. The CDR3 region has the DNA TGTGCCAGCAGACAGGGGATGGACACTGAAGCTTTCTTT. Its protein is CASRQGMDTEAFF.

This rearrangement joins TRBV5-6 to TRBJ1-4, with 10 bases fitting TRBD1. CDR3 length equals 15 residues. Germline V gene sequence: CDR1 SGHDT, CDR2 YYEEEE. The junction had 8 bases not matched to a gene; V was cut back by 4 bases and J by 8 bases. CDR3: CASSPPGTGDEKLFF. CDR3 in DNA: TGTGCCAGCAGCCCACCCGGGACAGGGGACGAAAAACTGTTTTTT. Full variable domain (missing parts from reference TRBV5-6 and TRBJ1-4): DAGVTQSPTHLIKTRGQQVTLRCSPKSGHDTVSWYQQALGQGPQFIFQYYEEEERQRGNFPDRFSGHQFPNYSSELNVNALLLGDSALYLCASSPPGTGDEKLFFGSGTQLSVL.

This clone has only one observation. J is TRBJ1-5 and V is TRBV5-6; TRBD1 aligns across 8 bases. Germline CDR1 reads SGHDT; CDR2 reads YYEEEE. The CDR3 has 15 amino acids. V trimming: 4 bases; J trimming: 5 bases; junction bases outside the gene matches: 8. DNA of the CDR3: TGTGCCAGCAGCCGGACAGGGACCAAATATCAGCCCCAGCATTTT. Its protein is CASSRTGTKYQPQHF.

This sequence joins TRBV7-2 and TRBJ2-3; no definite D call. CDR3 length equals 13 residues. Trimming removed 3 bases at V and 2 bases at J, with 6 bases between. Germline values: CDR1 SGHTA, CDR2 FQGNSA. In DNA, the CDR3 is TGTGCCAGCAGCTTCGACTTCACAGATACGCAGTATTTT. The encoded protein is CASSFDFTDTQYF.

J is TRBJ2-7 and V is TRBV29-1, with D hard to call. The length of the CDR3 is 15 residues. Germline V gives CDR1 SQVTM, CDR2 ANQGSEA. V was trimmed by 6 bases and J by 0 bases, leaving 18 bases between them. CDR3 loop: CSVARPETASYEQYF. CDR3 DNA sequence: TGCAGCGTAGCCCGCCCTGAGACTGCCTCCTACGAGCAGTACTTC.

The rearrangement links TRBV18 to TRBJ1-2; 9 bases fit TRBD1. V was clipped by 2 bases and J by 5 bases; unmatched bases: 15. This CDR3 contains 18 residues. Germline lookup yields CDR1 KGHSH and CDR2 LQKENI. The CDR3 DNA reads as TGTGCCAGCTCACCATCGCGTATACAGGGGGCGCTCGGTTATGGCTACACCTTC. It encodes CASSPSRIQGALGYGYTF. Together with reference TRBV18 and TRBJ1-2, the CDR3 gives the full variable domain: NAGVMQNPRHLVRRRGQEARLRCSPMKGHSHVYWYRQLPEEGLKFMVYLQKENIIDESGMPKERFSAEFPKEGPSILRIQQVVRGDSAAYFCASSPSRIQGALGYGYTFGSGTRLTVV.

This chain connects TRBV11-2 to TRBJ2-2, with 9 nucleotides matching TRBD2. V was pared by 5 bases and J by 5 bases, with 6 bases of the junction left unmatched. This CDR3 region has 15 residues. Germline-derived CDR1 and CDR2 are SGHAT and FQNNGV. CDR3 in DNA: TGTGCCAGCAGCCCGAGCGGGAGGCGAACCGGGGAGCTGTTTTTT. This gives the protein CASSPSGRRTGELFF.

A single count supports this clone. This sequence joins TRBV2 and TRBJ1-1; D possibly corresponds to TRBD1 (5 bases). The V end was cut by 5 bases, the J end by 1 base, with 14 bases between. Germline-derived CDR1 and CDR2 are SNHLY and FYNNEI. This CDR3 has 15 residues. This chain's CDR3 is CASSLIQAPNTEAFF. The CDR3 DNA sequence: TGTGCCAGCAGTCTAATACAGGCGCCGAACACTGAAGCTTTCTTT.

The chain couples TRBV5-5 to TRBJ1-1; D is unresolved. The germline V gene has CDR1 SGHKS and CDR2 YYEKEE (reference sequence). CDR3 length: 14 residues. V lost 2 bases, J lost 3 bases, and 11 bases lay in between. In DNA, the CDR3 is TGTGCCAGCAGCTTCTCCCCCCCTTACACTGAAGCTTTCTTT. Amino acids: CASSFSPPYTEAFF.

The rearrangement uses TRBV10-2 and TRBJ2-5; 8 bases are a match to TRBD1. Matching the DNA end better, TRBJ2-7 makes the J call doubtful. The CDR3 is 14 amino acids. Germline V lookup: CDR1 WSHSY, CDR2 SAAADI. As DNA, the CDR3 is TGCGCCAGCAGACCCGGGACAGGTACCTACGAGCAGTACTTC. Encoded protein: CASRPGTGTYEQYF.

The genes are TRBV6-1 and TRBJ1-6; D is perhaps TRBD1 (5 bases). The V end was cut by 6 bases, the J end by 0 bases, with 9 bases between. Germline CDR1 reads MNHNS; CDR2 reads SASEGT. This CDR3 is 15 amino acids long. In nucleotides, the CDR3 is TGTGCCAGCAGACAGGAGAGCTCCTATAATTCACCCCTCCACTTT. Protein: CASRQESSYNSPLHF.

Turning to this clone: The same CDR3 can be traced to other DNA sequences in this sample. The chain is built from TRBV19 and TRBJ2-3, with unresolved D. This CDR3 is 11 amino acids long. The germline V gene has CDR1 LNHDA and CDR2 SQIVND (reference sequence). Trimming cost V 3 bases and J 5 bases, with 3 bases left between them. DNA for the CDR3: TGTGCCAGTAGTATCCGAGATACGCAGTATTTT. This codes for CASSIRDTQYF. Using reference TRBV19 and TRBJ2-3 for the parts outside the CDR3, the full variable domain is DGGITQSPKYLFRKEGQNVTLSCEQNLNHDAMYWYRQDPGQGLRLIYYSQIVNDFQKGDIAEGYSVSREKKESFPLTVTSAQKNPTAFYLCASSIRDTQYFGPGTRLTVL.

This sequence joins TRBV6-5 and TRBJ2-1, with D uncertain. CDR1 and CDR2 (germline): MNHEY, SVGAGI. V lost 2 bases, J lost 0 bases, and 8 bases lay in between. There are 15 residues in the CDR3. CDR3: CASSYNPSSYNEQFF. The CDR3, as DNA: TGTGCCAGCAGTTACAATCCTAGCTCCTACAATGAGCAGTTCTTC.

This CDR3 is CATLGGGGNTGELFF. CDR3 DNA sequence: TGTGCCACCCTAGGTGGAGGGGGCAACACCGGGGAGCTGTTTTTT. The gene calls are TRBV6-5 and TRBJ2-2; D is possibly TRBD1 (7 bases). In germline, CDR1 is MNHEY, CDR2 SVGAGI. The CDR3 extends over 15 amino acids. V was pared by 10 bases and J by 2 bases, with 17 bases between.

The genes are TRBV9 and TRBJ1-6; 9 bases match TRBD1. V dropped 0 bases and J dropped 8; count of bases not matched to a gene: 3. CDR1 SGDLS and CDR2 YYNGEE come from the germline V gene. The CDR3 extends over 15 amino acids. This chain's CDR3 is CASSVGGTGHSPLHF. Here the CDR3 DNA reads TGTGCCAGCAGCGTAGGGGGGACAGGGCATTCACCCCTCCACTTT.

The chain joins TRBV4-1 to TRBJ2-1; perhaps TRBD2 as D (6 bases). The V gene lost 4 bases and the J gene lost 9 bases, with 16 bases spanning the gap. The V gene's germline CDR1 is MGHRA and CDR2 YSYEKL. This CDR3 is 14 amino acids long. CDR3 residues: CASSRMEGRVEQFF. The CDR3 coding sequence is TGCGCCAGCAGCCGCATGGAGGGCCGGGTTGAGCAGTTCTTC.

The chain carries TRBV27 and TRBJ1-1; 7 bases match TRBD1. The CDR3 is 13 residues long. Germline trimming cut 3 bases from V and 6 bases from J; bases unmatched to any gene: 4. Germline V gives CDR1 MNHEY, CDR2 SMNVEV (reference sequence). The CDR3 sequence is CASSFRGRPEAFF. CDR3 nucleotide sequence: TGTGCCAGCAGTTTTAGGGGGCGCCCTGAAGCTTTCTTT.

The rearrangement links TRBV2 to TRBJ2-3, with D possibly matching TRBD2 (6 bases). The CDR3 has 15 residues. Germline CDR1 and CDR2: SNHLY and FYNNEI. Deletions cut 7 bases from V and 4 bases from J, with 18 bases between. For the CDR3, the DNA is TGTGCCAGCACAGAAGAACGGAGGGCCGCAGATACGCAGTATTTT. Translation gives CASTEERRAADTQYF.

This sequence joins TRBV28 and TRBJ2-5; the D gene is possibly TRBD1 (6 bases). The germline V gene has CDR1 MDHEN and CDR2 SYDVKM. CDR3 length: 18 amino acids. V was trimmed by 5 bases and J by 1 base, leaving 23 bases between them. This CDR3 reads CASSPQSTGFKAQETQYF. CDR3 DNA: TGTGCCAGCAGTCCACAATCCACAGGGTTTAAAGCCCAAGAGACCCAGTACTTC. The full variable domain, rest sourced from reference TRBV28 and TRBJ2-5, is DVKVTQSSRYLVKRTGEKVFLECVQDMDHENMFWYRQDPGLGLRLIYFSYDVKMKEKGDIPEGYSVSREKKERFSLILESASTNQTSMYLCASSPQSTGFKAQETQYFGPGTRLLVL.

In this sample, this clone turned up a few times. V and J are TRBV9 and TRBJ1-1, with 9 bases matching TRBD1. This CDR3 region has 14 residues. Germline lookup yields CDR1 SGDLS and CDR2 YYNGEE. J gave up 6 bases and V 6 bases, and 9 bases lay outside the gene matches. CDR3 region: CASNPSGTGSEAFF. In DNA, the CDR3 is TGTGCCAGCAACCCATCCGGGACAGGGTCTGAAGCTTTCTTT.

This sequence joins TRBV5-4 and TRBJ2-5; D is unresolved. Germline V lookup: CDR1 SGHNT, CDR2 YYREEE (reference sequence). The CDR3 runs 14 residues. V was trimmed by 2 bases and J by 2 bases, leaving 10 bases between them. CDR3 in amino acids: CASSFSLVQETQYF. CDR3 sequence (DNA): TGTGCCAGCAGCTTTAGTCTAGTTCAAGAGACCCAGTACTTC.

This chain connects TRBV15 to TRBJ1-3; the D is unclear. The CDR3 extends over 15 amino acids. Germline CDR1 reads LNHNV; CDR2 reads YYDKDF (reference sequence). The V end lost 3 bases, the J end lost 0 bases, and 9 bases lay between the germline ends. The CDR3 here is CATSRGGSSGNTIYF. The CDR3 region has the DNA TGTGCCACCAGCAGGGGAGGATCCTCTGGAAACACCATATATTTT.

The CDR3 region has the DNA TGTGCCAGCACCTTCCGGCGGGGGTACACTGAGACCCAGTACTTC. Amino acids: CASTFRRGYTETQYF. V gene TRBV28 combines with J gene TRBJ2-5; TRBD2 matches at 7 bases. This CDR3 spans 15 amino acids. In germline, CDR1 is MDHEN, CDR2 SYDVKM. The junction had 13 bases not matched to a gene; V was cut back by 7 bases and J by 5 bases.

V gene TRBV19 combines with J gene TRBJ2-1, with D uncertain. CDR1 is LNHDA and CDR2 is SQIVND in the germline V gene (reference sequence). V was cut by 4 bases and J by 0 bases, with 10 bases left in between. The CDR3 is made up of 15 amino acids. The CDR3 DNA sequence: TGTGCCAGTAGTACCTATGGGCCCTCCTACAATGAGCAGTTCTTC. Protein: CASSTYGPSYNEQFF.